A single sample gave rise to the 14 T cell receptor beta chains below, sequenced in a study of blood T cell repertoires in COVID-19. TCRdb keeps only in-frame clones here, not all; method: immunoSEQ multiplex PCR. The sample lists 300,000 to 400,000 clones; around nine tenths were seen once. The material sequenced was PBMCs or T cells enriched from blood (not recorded which). The receptor set was obtained from a man aged 55 to 70 who had recovered from COVID-19.

In its sample, this clone was seen a few times. CDR3 protein: CASSRGGTTFEQYF. The DNA for the CDR3 is TGTGCCAGCAGTCGCGGGGGGACTACATTCGAGCAGTACTTC. The chain recombines TRBV11-1 with TRBJ2-7; TRBD2 aligns across 8 bases. Germline trimming cut 6 bases from V and 6 bases from J; bases unmatched to any gene: 10. CDR1 SGHAT and CDR2 FQDESV come from the germline V gene (reference sequence). This CDR3 contains 14 residues.

The J gene is TRBJ1-1, the V gene TRBV6-5, with 7 bases that match TRBD1. The V gene end was trimmed by 8 bases and the J gene end by 6 bases; junction bases not matched to a gene: 9. This CDR3 comprises 13 residues. Germline V CDR1 and CDR2: MNHEY, SVGAGI. CDR3 in DNA: TGTGCCAGCTCTATTGACAGGGTCGCTGAAGCTTTCTTT. Translating gives CASSIDRVAEAFF.

The chain joins TRBV6-1 to TRBJ2-7, with 9 positions matching TRBD2. There are 16 residues in the CDR3. The V gene's germline CDR1 is MNHNS and CDR2 SASEGT. Trimming took 4 bases from V and 0 from J; bases not matched to a gene: 7. The CDR3 here is CASSVNSGSLSYEQYF. CDR3 nucleotides: TGTGCCAGCAGTGTAAATAGCGGGAGTCTCTCCTACGAGCAGTACTTC.

The rearrangement links TRBV27 to TRBJ2-1; 9 nucleotides align to TRBD2. The V gene's germline CDR1 is MNHEY and CDR2 SMNVEV (reference sequence). The CDR3 sequence is 14 residues long. The V and J ends lost 3 bases and 6 bases, in that order; junction bases with no gene match: 3. The CDR3 loop reads CASSFSGSPNEQFF. The CDR3 region has the DNA TGTGCCAGCAGTTTTAGCGGGAGTCCCAATGAGCAGTTCTTC.

The V and J genes are TRBV9 and TRBJ1-2; 9 nucleotides match TRBD1. The V segment lost 1 base and the J segment 8 bases; nucleotides outside the gene matches: 9. The CDR3 has 15 residues. Germline loops: CDR1 SGDLS, CDR2 YYNGEE. The CDR3 is CASSVSGQGLNGYTF. CDR3 nucleotide sequence: TGTGCCAGCAGCGTATCGGGACAGGGTTTGAACGGCTACACCTTC.

The rearrangement links TRBV21-1 to TRBJ2-7; the table's D call of TRBD1 was not tested on the DNA. TRBV21-1 is an annotated pseudogene. This CDR3 spans 20 amino acids. In DNA, the CDR3 is TGTGCCAGCAGCACACTCGAAGAGGCAACAGGGGAGAGGGGATCCTACGAGCAGTACTTC. It codes for CASSTLEEATGERGSYEQYF.

The V gene is TRBV6-5, the J gene TRBJ1-2; 9 bases agree with TRBD1. Germline V gene lookup returns CDR1 MNHEY and CDR2 SVGAGI. With V trimmed by 6 bases and J by 8 bases, 10 bases remained unmatched. The CDR3 consists of 14 residues. The CDR3 bases are TGTGCCAGCAGCCCGGGACAGGGCCGGAGGGGCTACACCTTC. Translated: CASSPGQGRRGYTF.

This chain joins TRBV5-1 and TRBJ2-7, with D possibly TRBD2 on 5 matching bases. The CDR3 spans 13 residues. CDR1 and CDR2 (germline): SGHRS, YFSETQ. V shed 1 base and J shed 2 bases, with 7 bases lying between them. CDR3: CASSLQAAYEQYF. The CDR3 bases are TGCGCCAGCAGCTTGCAAGCGGCCTACGAGCAGTACTTC.

The chain is built from TRBV23-1 and TRBJ1-1; D unresolved. TRBV23-1 is assigned to the ORF class and has an uncertain function. The germline V and J ends were trimmed by 5 bases and 5 bases, with 12 bases remaining between them. The length of the CDR3 is 13 residues. This CDR3 reads CASSRWSGTEAFF. CDR3 sequence (DNA): TGCGCCAGCAGTAGGTGGTCGGGGACTGAAGCTTTCTTT.

Written as DNA, the CDR3 is TGTGCCAGCAGCTTGGCCCTCGGGGCAGGGACTAACACCGGGGAGCTGTTTTTT. Its protein product is CASSLALGAGTNTGELFF. V is TRBV5-4 and J is TRBJ2-2; perhaps TRBD2 as D (6 bases). Looked up from germline, CDR1 is SGHNT and CDR2 is YYREEE (reference sequence). Trimming cost V 0 bases and J 2 bases, with 17 bases left between them. The CDR3 length is 18 residues. Together with reference TRBV5-4 and TRBJ2-2, the CDR3 gives the full variable domain: ETGVTQSPTHLIKTRGQQVTLRCSSQSGHNTVSWYQQALGQGPQFIFQYYREEENGRGNFPPRFSGLQFPNYSSELNVNALELDDSALYLCASSLALGAGTNTGELFFGEGSRLTVL.

The chain is built from TRBV7-9 and TRBJ2-1; 8 bases are shared with TRBD1. This CDR3 is 13 amino acids long. After removal of 5 bases from V and 8 bases from J, the junction contained 5 bases not matched to a gene. CDR1 is SEHNR and CDR2 is FQNEAQ in the germline V gene (reference sequence). The CDR3 DNA reads TGTGCCAGCAGCGGACAGGGCGGCGATGAGCAGTTCTTC. This codes for CASSGQGGDEQFF. Based on the CDR3 plus reference TRBV7-9 and TRBJ2-1, the full variable domain is DTGVSQNPRHKITKRGQNVTFRCDPISEHNRLYWYRQTLGQGPEFLTYFQNEAQLEKSRLLSDRFSAERPKGSFSTLEIQRTEQGDSAMYLCASSGQGGDEQFFGPGTRLTVL.

The J gene is TRBJ2-1, the V gene TRBV19; 11 nucleotides agree with TRBD2. The CDR3 extends over 17 amino acids. Germline CDR1 LNHDA, CDR2 SQIVND (reference sequence). V lost 5 bases, J lost 1 base, and 7 bases stayed unmatched. The CDR3 protein is CASSRTSGRGSYNEQFF. The CDR3 DNA follows: TGTGCCAGTAGTCGGACTAGCGGGCGAGGGTCCTACAATGAGCAGTTCTTC.

The chain has TRBV5-6 and TRBJ2-3; 10 bases match TRBD2. The V gene's germline CDR1 is SGHDT and CDR2 YYEEEE. CDR3 length: 16 amino acids. Trimming removed 2 bases from V and 2 bases from J; junction bases left unmatched: 5. Written as DNA, the CDR3 is TGTGCCAGCAGCTTTAGCGGGAGGTTTCTCACAGATACGCAGTATTTT. This gives the protein CASSFSGRFLTDTQYF.

The V and J genes are TRBV19 and TRBJ2-7; the match to TRBD1 covers 8 bases. The trim removed 4 bases at V and 3 bases at J, leaving 5 bases unmatched. In germline, CDR1 is LNHDA, CDR2 SQIVND (reference sequence). The CDR3 loop spans 14 amino acids. CDR3 nucleotides: TGTGCCAGTAGTACGACAGGGGATGTCTACGAGCAGTACTTC. Translation: CASSTTGDVYEQYF.